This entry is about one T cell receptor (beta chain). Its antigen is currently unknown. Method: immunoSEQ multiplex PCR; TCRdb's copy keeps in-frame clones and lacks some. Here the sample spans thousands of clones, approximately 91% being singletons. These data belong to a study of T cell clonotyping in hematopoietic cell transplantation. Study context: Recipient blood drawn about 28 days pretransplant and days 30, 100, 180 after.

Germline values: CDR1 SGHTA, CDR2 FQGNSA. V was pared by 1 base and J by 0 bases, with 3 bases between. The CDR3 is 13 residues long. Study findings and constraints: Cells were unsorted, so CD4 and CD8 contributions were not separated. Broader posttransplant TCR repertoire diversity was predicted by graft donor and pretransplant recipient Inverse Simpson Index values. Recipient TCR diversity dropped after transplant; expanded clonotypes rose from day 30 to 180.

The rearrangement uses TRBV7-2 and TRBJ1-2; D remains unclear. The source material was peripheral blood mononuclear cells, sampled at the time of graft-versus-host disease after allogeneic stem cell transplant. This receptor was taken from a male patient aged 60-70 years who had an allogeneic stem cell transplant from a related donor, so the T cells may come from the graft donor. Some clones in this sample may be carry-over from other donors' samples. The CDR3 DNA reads TGTGCCAGCAGCTTAGACGCTAACTATGGCTACACCTTC. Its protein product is CASSLDANYGYTF.